What follows are 23 T cell receptor beta chains derived from one specimen sequenced in a study of T cell responses to AZD1222 COVID-19 vaccine. The assay was immunoSEQ multiplex PCR, and TCRdb's table has in-frame clones only and misses some. Of fewer than 85,000 clones listed, approximately 83% are singletons. This specimen was peripheral blood, taken 28 days after the second AZD1222 dose. These receptors were taken from an adult who received the AZD1222 COVID-19 vaccine.

The rearrangement links TRBV15 to TRBJ1-1; TRBD1 matches at 8 bases. The germline gives CDR1 LNHNV, CDR2 YYDKDF (reference sequence). The CDR3 runs to 14 residues. The V gene end was trimmed by 3 bases and the J gene end by 1 base; junction bases not matched to a gene: 1. The CDR3 loop is CATSRGQENTEAFF. The CDR3 nucleotides are TGTGCCACCAGCAGGGGACAGGAGAACACTGAAGCTTTCTTT.

The chain uses TRBV4-2 and TRBJ2-2; TRBD2 matches 7 bases. The CDR3 is made up of 16 amino acids. J lost 4 bases, V lost 2 bases, and 7 bases had no gene match. Germline V gene data show CDR1 as LGHNA and CDR2 as YNFKEQ. CDR3 coding DNA: TGTGCCAGCAGCCAAAGCCTTAGCGGGTCCACCGGGGAGCTGTTTTTT. It translates to CASSQSLSGSTGELFF.

The chain couples TRBV7-2 to TRBJ1-5; TRBD1 is a possible D gene (6 bases). CDR1 SGHTA and CDR2 FQGNSA come from the germline V gene. The V end lost 1 base, the J end lost 4 bases, and 11 bases lay between the germline ends. The CDR3 is made up of 15 amino acids. The CDR3 DNA follows: TGTGCCAGCAGCTTAGTGGGGGCGTTTAATCAGCCCCAGCATTTT. Translating gives CASSLVGAFNQPQHF.

The J gene is TRBJ2-3, the V gene TRBV10-1; TRBD1 might be the D (6 bases). CDR1 WNHNN and CDR2 SYGVQD come from the germline V gene (reference sequence). Trimming took off 11 bases at V and 2 bases at J, with 26 bases between the two ends. The CDR3 runs 17 residues. The CDR3 coding sequence is TGCGCCGGTCGAGGGATAGGGGGAGTAGTGGACACAGATACGCAGTATTTT. It specifies CAGRGIGGVVDTDTQYF.

The V call is TRBV5-1, the J call TRBJ2-1, with 7 bases lining up with TRBD2. J gave up 1 base and V 2 bases, and 3 bases lay outside the gene matches. Per germline, CDR1 SGHRS and CDR2 YFSETQ. This CDR3 region has 15 residues. CDR3 protein: CASSFSGNSYNEQFF. CDR3 nucleotides: TGCGCCAGCAGCTTCAGCGGGAATTCCTACAATGAGCAGTTCTTC.

V gene TRBV27 combines with J gene TRBJ1-2; D uncertain. V was trimmed by 10 bases and J by 8 bases, leaving 11 bases between them. The CDR3 is 10 amino acids. CDR1 is MNHEY and CDR2 is SMNVEV in the germline V gene (reference sequence). CDR3 region: CATFHGGYTF. For the CDR3, the DNA is TGTGCCACCTTCCACGGGGGCTACACCTTC.

The chain combines TRBV3-1 (or the pseudogene TRBV3-2) with TRBJ2-2; D not resolved. The CDR3 is made up of 15 amino acids. The ends were cut back, 0 bases at V and 0 bases at J, with 5 bases in the middle. Looked up from germline, CDR1 is LGHDT and CDR2 is YNNKEL (reference sequence). This CDR3 is CASSQDAANTGELFF. The CDR3 DNA is TGTGCCAGCAGCCAAGATGCCGCGAACACCGGGGAGCTGTTTTTT.

This sequence joins TRBV30 and TRBJ1-2; 12 nucleotides line up with TRBD1. Germline CDR1 and CDR2: GTSNPN and SVGIG (reference sequence). The CDR3 is made up of 16 amino acids. Germline trimming cut 1 base from V and 6 bases from J; bases unmatched to any gene: 9. In DNA, the CDR3 is TGTGCCTGGAGTGAACCGGGACAGGGGGCTTCGGATGGCTACACCTTC. Encoded protein: CAWSEPGQGASDGYTF.

This clone came up once. The chain recombines TRBV19 with TRBJ1-5; D perhaps matches TRBD1 (6 bases). Germline CDR1 LNHDA, CDR2 SQIVND (reference sequence). Trimming shortened V by 5 bases and J by 5 bases, and 19 bases separated the two germline ends. The CDR3 runs 16 residues. CDR3 in amino acids: CASSVRTGGSHQPQHF. In nucleotides, the CDR3 is TGTGCCAGTAGTGTCCGGACGGGGGGCTCCCATCAGCCCCAGCATTTT.

The chain recombines TRBV28 with TRBJ2-2; D may be TRBD1 (6 bases). V lost 6 bases to trimming and J lost 4 bases, with 9 bases between them. This CDR3 spans 13 amino acids. Germline CDR1 reads MDHEN; CDR2 reads SYDVKM. The CDR3: CASSGRGTGELFF. The CDR3 coding sequence is TGTGCCAGCAGCGGCAGGGGCACCGGGGAGCTGTTTTTT.

This rearrangement joins TRBV7-2 to TRBJ1-2; D uncertain. This CDR3 contains 16 residues. Trimming took off 5 bases at V and 7 bases at J, with 23 bases between the two ends. Germline CDR1 reads SGHTA; CDR2 reads FQGNSA. In DNA form, the CDR3 reads TGTGCCAGCAGCCCCCCCGCCCAGGAAATAAATCCTGGCTACACCTTC. Amino acids: CASSPPAQEINPGYTF. The full variable domain, with the rest looked up from reference TRBV7-2 and TRBJ1-2, is GAGVSQSPSNKVTEKGKDVELRCDPISGHTALYWYRQSLGQGLEFLIYFQGNSAPDKSGLPSDRFSAERTGGSVSTLTIQRTQQEDSAVYLCASSPPAQEINPGYTFGSGTRLTVV.

The chain carries TRBV9 and TRBJ1-2; maybe TRBD1 (6 bases). This CDR3 contains 14 residues. CDR1 SGDLS and CDR2 YYNGEE come from the germline V gene. Trimming took 4 bases from V and 8 from J, leaving 18 bases between them. CDR3 in amino acids: CASSPNPGADGYTF. The CDR3 coding sequence is TGTGCCAGCAGCCCTAACCCAGGGGCGGACGGCTACACCTTC.

The chain carries TRBV18 and TRBJ1-5, with D maybe TRBD1 (5 bases). V was cut by 6 bases and J by 2 bases, with 14 bases left in between. Germline lookup yields CDR1 KGHSH and CDR2 LQKENI. This CDR3 comprises 15 residues. The CDR3 DNA is TGTGCCAGCTCGCCCAGGGCCGGAGGCAATCAGCCCCAGCATTTT. It yields the protein CASSPRAGGNQPQHF.

This chain connects TRBV6-4 to TRBJ2-1; 12 bases map to TRBD2. V shed 3 bases and J 8 bases; nucleotides not matched to a gene: 5. In germline, CDR1 is MRHNA, CDR2 SNTAGT. CDR3 length: 15 residues. The CDR3 is CASSESSGRGDEQFF. In DNA, the CDR3 is TGTGCCAGCAGTGAATCTAGCGGGAGGGGTGATGAGCAGTTCTTC.

The chain couples TRBV4-3 to TRBJ1-1; perhaps TRBD1 as D (5 bases). This CDR3 contains 15 residues. V lost 4 bases and J 4 bases, leaving 16 bases between the germline ends. CDR1 and CDR2 (germline): LGHNA, YSLEER. The CDR3 spells CASSPKWGGSTEAFF. CDR3 nucleotide sequence: TGCGCCAGCAGCCCCAAGTGGGGGGGATCCACTGAAGCTTTCTTT.

V and J are TRBV15 and TRBJ1-2; maybe TRBD1 (5 bases). Germline CDR1 reads LNHNV; CDR2 reads YYDKDF (reference sequence). V lost 0 bases to trimming and J lost 0 bases, with 5 bases between them. The CDR3 runs 14 residues. CDR3 residues: CATSRDRANYGYTF. The CDR3 nucleotides read TGTGCCACCAGCAGAGACAGGGCTAACTATGGCTACACCTTC. Combining the CDR3 with reference TRBV15 and TRBJ1-2 gives the whole variable domain DAMVIQNPRYQVTQFGKPVTLSCSQTLNHNVMYWYQQKSSQAPKLLFHYYDKDFNNEADTPDNFQSRRPNTSFCFLDIRSPGLGDTAMYLCATSRDRANYGYTFGSGTRLTVV.

CDR3 coding DNA: TGCGCCAGCAGCAAACTCTATCAACAGGGGAGAGGTAATTCACCCCTCCACTTT. The encoded protein is CASSKLYQQGRGNSPLHF. The J gene is TRBJ1-6, the V gene TRBV10-1; 7 bases align to TRBD1. V lost 6 bases to trimming and J lost 6 bases; unmatched junction nucleotides: 17. Germline V CDR1 and CDR2: WNHNN, SYGVQD (reference sequence). The CDR3 is 18 residues long.

The sample holds one count of this clone. This rearrangement joins TRBV28 to TRBJ1-2; a possible D gene is TRBD1 (6 bases). CDR1 MDHEN and CDR2 SYDVKM come from the germline V gene. Deletions cut 6 bases from V and 0 bases from J, with 14 bases between. CDR3 size: 15 residues. This CDR3 reads CASSFVDRANYGYTF. The CDR3 nucleotides read TGTGCCAGCAGCTTTGTGGACAGAGCTAACTATGGCTACACCTTC.

The rearrangement links TRBV4-3 to TRBJ2-1; 10 bases fit TRBD2. Germline V gene lookup returns CDR1 LGHNA and CDR2 YSLEER. J was trimmed by 2 bases and V by 0 bases; bases with no gene match: 10. The CDR3 is 19 residues long. For the CDR3, the DNA is TGCGCCAGCAGCCAAGATCGGTGGACTAGCGGTCCCACCTACAATGAGCAGTTCTTC. Its protein product is CASSQDRWTSGPTYNEQFF.

J is TRBJ2-4 and V is TRBV6-2 or TRBV6-3; unclear D gene. Germline V gives CDR1 MNHEY, CDR2 SVGEGT. The CDR3 covers 14 residues. The V end was cut by 2 bases, the J end by 0 bases, with 5 bases between. In DNA form, the CDR3 reads TGTGCCAGCAGTTACCCCATAGCCAAAAACATTCAGTACTTC. It encodes CASSYPIAKNIQYF.

The V call is TRBV18, the J call TRBJ1-4; TRBD1 matches at 7 bases. Germline assignment: CDR1 KGHSH and CDR2 LQKENI. The J segment lost 6 bases and the V segment lost 6 bases, leaving 7 bases of the junction unmatched. CDR3 length: 14 amino acids. CDR3 nucleotide sequence: TGTGCCAGCTCGCTAGACAGGGTGGATGAAAAACTGTTTTTT. Its translation is CASSLDRVDEKLFF.

This clone was counted once. V usage is TRBV4-2 and J usage is TRBJ1-1, with 9 bases matching TRBD1. Losses at the gene ends were 4 bases for V and 6 bases for J; bases not matched to a gene: 9. This CDR3 contains 15 residues. Germline V lookup: CDR1 LGHNA, CDR2 YNFKEQ. The CDR3 sequence is CASSPVGQGGAEAFF. CDR3 bases: TGTGCCAGCAGCCCCGTGGGACAGGGAGGCGCTGAAGCTTTCTTT.

The chain joins TRBV30 to TRBJ1-1; a possible D gene is TRBD1 (5 bases). The V end lost 7 bases, the J end lost 8 bases, and 26 bases lay between the germline ends. From germline, CDR1 is GTSNPN and CDR2 SVGIG (reference sequence). The CDR3 covers 15 residues. As DNA, the CDR3 is TGTGCCTCCACCAAGGTGGGACGAACTGTAAACGAAGCTTTCTTT. This encodes CASTKVGRTVNEAFF.